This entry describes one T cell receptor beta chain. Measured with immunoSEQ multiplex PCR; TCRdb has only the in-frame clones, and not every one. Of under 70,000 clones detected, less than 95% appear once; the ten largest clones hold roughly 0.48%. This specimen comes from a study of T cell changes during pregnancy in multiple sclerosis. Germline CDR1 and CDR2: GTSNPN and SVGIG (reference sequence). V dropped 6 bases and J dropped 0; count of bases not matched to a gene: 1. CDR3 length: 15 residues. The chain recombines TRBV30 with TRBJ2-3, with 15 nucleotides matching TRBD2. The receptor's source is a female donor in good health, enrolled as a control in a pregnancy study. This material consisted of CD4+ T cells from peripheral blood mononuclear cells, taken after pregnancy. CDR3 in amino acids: CACGTSGGSTDTQYF. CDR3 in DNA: TGTGCCTGCGGGACTAGCGGGGGGAGCACAGATACGCAGTATTTT.